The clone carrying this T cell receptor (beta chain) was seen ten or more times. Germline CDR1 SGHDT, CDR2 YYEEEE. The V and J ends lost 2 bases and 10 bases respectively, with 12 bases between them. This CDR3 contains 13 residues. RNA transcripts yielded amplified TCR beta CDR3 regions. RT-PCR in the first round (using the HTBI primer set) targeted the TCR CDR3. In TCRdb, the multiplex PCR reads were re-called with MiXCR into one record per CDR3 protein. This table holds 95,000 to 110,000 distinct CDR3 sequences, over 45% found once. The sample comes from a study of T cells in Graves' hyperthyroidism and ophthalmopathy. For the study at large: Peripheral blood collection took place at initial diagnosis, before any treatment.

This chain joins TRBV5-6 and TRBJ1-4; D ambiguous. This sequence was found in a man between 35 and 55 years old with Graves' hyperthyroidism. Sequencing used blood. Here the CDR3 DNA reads TGTGCCAGCAGCTTAGATGACACTGGAAAACTGTTTTTT. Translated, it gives CASSLDDTGKLFF.